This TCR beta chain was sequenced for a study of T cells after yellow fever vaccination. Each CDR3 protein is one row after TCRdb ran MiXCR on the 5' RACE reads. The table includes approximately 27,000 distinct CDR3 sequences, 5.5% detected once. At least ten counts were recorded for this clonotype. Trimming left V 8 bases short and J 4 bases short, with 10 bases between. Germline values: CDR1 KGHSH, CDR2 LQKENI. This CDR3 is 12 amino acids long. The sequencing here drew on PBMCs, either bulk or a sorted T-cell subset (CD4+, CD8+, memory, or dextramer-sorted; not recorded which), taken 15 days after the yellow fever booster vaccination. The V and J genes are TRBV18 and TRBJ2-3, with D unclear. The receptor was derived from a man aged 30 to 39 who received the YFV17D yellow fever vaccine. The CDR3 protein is CASRSEADTQYF. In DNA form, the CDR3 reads TGTGCCAGCCGTTCTGAGGCAGATACGCAGTATTTT.